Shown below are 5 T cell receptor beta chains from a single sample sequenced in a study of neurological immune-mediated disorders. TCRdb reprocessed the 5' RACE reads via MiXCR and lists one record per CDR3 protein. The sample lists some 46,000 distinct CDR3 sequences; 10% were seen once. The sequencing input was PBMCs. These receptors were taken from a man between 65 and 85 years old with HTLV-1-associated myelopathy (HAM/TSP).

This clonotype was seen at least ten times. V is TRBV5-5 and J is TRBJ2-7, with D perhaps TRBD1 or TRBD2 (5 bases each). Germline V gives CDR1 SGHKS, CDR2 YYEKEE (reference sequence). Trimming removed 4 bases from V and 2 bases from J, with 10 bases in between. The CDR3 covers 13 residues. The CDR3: CASSRDGAYEQYF. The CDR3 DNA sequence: TGTGCCAGCAGCAGGGACGGAGCCTACGAGCAGTACTTC.

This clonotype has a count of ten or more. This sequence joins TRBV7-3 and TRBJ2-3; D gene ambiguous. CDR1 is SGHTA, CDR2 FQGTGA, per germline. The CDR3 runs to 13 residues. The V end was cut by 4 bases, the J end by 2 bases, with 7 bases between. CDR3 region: CASSSAYTDTQYF. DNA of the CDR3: TGTGCCAGCAGCTCCGCGTACACAGATACGCAGTATTTT.

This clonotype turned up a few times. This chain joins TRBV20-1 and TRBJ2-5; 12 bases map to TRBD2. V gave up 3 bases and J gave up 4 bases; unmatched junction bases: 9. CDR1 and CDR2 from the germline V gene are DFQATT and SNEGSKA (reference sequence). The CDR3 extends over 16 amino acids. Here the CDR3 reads CSARDLAGGVIETQYF. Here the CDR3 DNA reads TGCAGTGCTAGGGATCTAGCGGGAGGGGTAATAGAGACCCAGTACTTC.

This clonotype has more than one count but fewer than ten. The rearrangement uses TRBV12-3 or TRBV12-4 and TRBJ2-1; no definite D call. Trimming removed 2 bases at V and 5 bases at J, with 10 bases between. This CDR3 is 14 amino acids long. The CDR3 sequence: CASSLRGSDNEQFF. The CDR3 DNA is TGTGCCAGCAGTTTACGCGGTTCCGACAATGAGCAGTTCTTC.

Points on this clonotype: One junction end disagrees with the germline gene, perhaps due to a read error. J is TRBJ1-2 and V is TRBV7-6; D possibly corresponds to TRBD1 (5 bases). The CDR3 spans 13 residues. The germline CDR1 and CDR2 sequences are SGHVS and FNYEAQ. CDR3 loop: CTSSFNRNYCYTF. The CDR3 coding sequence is TGTACCAGCAGCTTTAACAGGAACTATTGCTACACCTTC. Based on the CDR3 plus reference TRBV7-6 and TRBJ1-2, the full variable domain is GAGVSQSPRYKVTKRGQDVALRCDPISGHVSLYWYRQALGQGPEFLTYFNYEAQQDKSGLPNDRFSAERPEGSISTLTIQRTEQRDSAMYRCTSSFNRNYCYTFGSGTRLTVV.